This TCR beta chain was captured by sequencing in a study of blood T cell repertoires in COVID-19. Background on the study: The United States, Italy and Spain provided the acute and convalescent COVID-19 samples. PBMCs, B-cell-depleted T cells, or T cells provided the cDNA or gDNA that made up the material.

Sequencing used immunoSEQ multiplex PCR; TCRdb keeps in-frame clones, though not all of them. The table has 51,000 or so clones, around 80% seen once; the top ten hold roughly 29%. Patients of the Seattle cohort, enrolled during active infection, were followed longitudinally. The CDR3 spans 14 residues. The V end lost 3 bases, the J end lost 4 bases, and 7 bases lay between the germline ends. CDR1 and CDR2 from the germline V gene are ENHRY and SYGVKD. Material for sequencing was peripheral blood. This rearrangement joins TRBV10-3 to TRBJ2-6, with D uncertain. The receptor was derived from a woman of 80 years or more with COVID-19, enrolled during active disease. CDR3 region: CAISDPRGANVLTF. The DNA of the CDR3 is TGTGCCATCAGTGATCCCAGGGGGGCCAACGTCCTGACTTTC.